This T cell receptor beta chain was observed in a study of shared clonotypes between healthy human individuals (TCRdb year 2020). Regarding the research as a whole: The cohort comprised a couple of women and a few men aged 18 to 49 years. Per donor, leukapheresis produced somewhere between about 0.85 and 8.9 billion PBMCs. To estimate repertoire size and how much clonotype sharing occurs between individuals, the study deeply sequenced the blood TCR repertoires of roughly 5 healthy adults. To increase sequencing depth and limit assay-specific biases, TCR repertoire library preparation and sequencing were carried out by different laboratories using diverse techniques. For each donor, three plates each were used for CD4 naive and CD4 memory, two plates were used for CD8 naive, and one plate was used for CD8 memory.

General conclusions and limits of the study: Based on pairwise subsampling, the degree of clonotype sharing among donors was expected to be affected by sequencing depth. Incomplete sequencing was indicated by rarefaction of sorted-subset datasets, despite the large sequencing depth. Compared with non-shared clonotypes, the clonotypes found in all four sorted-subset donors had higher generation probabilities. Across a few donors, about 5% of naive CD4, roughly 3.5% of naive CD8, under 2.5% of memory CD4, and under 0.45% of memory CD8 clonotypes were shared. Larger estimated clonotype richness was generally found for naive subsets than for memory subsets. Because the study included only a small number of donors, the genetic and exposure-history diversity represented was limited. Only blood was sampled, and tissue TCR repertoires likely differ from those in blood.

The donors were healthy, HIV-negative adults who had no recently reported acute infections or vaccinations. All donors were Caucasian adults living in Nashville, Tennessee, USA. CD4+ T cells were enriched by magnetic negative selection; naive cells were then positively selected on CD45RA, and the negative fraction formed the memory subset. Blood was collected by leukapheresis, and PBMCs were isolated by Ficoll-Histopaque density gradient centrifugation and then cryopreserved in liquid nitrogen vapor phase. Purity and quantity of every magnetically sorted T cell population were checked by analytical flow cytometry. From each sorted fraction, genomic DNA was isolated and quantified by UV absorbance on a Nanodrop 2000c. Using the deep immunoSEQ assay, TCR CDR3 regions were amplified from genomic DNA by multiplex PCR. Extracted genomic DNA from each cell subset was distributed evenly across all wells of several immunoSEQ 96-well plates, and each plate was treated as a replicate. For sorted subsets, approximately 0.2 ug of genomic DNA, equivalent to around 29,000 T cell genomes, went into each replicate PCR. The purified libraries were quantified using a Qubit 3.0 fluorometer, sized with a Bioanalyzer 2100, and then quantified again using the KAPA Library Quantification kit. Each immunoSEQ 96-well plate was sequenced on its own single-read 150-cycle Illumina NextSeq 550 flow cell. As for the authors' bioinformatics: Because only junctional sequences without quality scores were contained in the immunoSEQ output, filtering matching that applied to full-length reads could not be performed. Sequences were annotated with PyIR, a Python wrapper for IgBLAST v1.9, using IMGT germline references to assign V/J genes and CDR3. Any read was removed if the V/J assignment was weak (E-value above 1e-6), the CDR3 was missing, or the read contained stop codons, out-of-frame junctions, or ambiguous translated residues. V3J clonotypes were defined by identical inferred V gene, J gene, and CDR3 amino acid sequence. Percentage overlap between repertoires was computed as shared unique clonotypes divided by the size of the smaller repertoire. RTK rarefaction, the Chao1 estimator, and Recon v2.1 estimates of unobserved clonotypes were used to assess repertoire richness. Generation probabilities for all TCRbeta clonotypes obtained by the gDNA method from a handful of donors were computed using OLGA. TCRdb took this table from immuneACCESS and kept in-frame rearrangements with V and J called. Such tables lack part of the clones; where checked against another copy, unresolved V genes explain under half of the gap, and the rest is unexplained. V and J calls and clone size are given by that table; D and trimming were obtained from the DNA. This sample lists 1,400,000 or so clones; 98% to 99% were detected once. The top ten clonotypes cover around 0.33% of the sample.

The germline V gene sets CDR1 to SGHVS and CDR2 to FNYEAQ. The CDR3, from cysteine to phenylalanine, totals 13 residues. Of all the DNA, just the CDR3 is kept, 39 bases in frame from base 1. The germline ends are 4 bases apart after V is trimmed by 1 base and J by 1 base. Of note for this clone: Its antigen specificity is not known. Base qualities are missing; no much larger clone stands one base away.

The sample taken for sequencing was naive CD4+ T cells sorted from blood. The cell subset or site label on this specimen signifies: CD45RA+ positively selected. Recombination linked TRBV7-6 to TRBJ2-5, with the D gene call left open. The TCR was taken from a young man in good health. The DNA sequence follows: TGTGCCAGCAGCTTAGTGATCCAAGAGACCCAGTACTTC. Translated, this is CASSLVIQETQYF.